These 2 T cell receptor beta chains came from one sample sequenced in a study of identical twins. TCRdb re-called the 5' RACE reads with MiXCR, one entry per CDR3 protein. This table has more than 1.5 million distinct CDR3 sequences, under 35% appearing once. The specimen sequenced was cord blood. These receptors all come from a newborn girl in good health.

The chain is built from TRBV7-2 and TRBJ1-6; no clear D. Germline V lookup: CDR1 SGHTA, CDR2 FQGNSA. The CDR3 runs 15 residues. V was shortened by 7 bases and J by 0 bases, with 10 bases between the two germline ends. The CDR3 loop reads CASTPTVSYNSPLHF. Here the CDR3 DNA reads TGTGCCAGCACCCCGACTGTCTCCTATAATTCACCCCTCCACTTT.

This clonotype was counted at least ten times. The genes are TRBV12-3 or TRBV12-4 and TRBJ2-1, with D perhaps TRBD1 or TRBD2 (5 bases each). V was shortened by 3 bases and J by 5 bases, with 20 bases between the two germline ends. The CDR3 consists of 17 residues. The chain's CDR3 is CASSLGPGRWLNNEQFF. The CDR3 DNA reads TGTGCCAGCAGTTTGGGACCGGGCCGGTGGCTAAACAATGAGCAGTTCTTC.